This entry lists 7 T cell receptor beta chains sequenced from one sample in a study of T cells after yellow fever vaccination. TCRdb processed the 5' RACE reads anew with MiXCR; each CDR3 protein has one entry. This table has roughly 96,000 distinct CDR3 sequences, 8.9% appearing once. Sample: CD8+ T cells not binding an NS4B(214-222) dextramer, sorted from PBMCs, taken around 16 days after the first yellow fever vaccination. These receptor sequences come from a man aged 18 to 29 who received the YFV17D yellow fever vaccine.

The chain joins TRBV5-1 to TRBJ1-1; TRBD1 might be the D (5 bases). With 2 bases removed from V and 4 bases from J, the gap between germline ends came to 15 bases. The CDR3 totals 15 residues. The V gene's germline CDR1 is SGHRS and CDR2 YFSETQ. The CDR3 reads CASSLRFLGGTEAFF. Written as DNA, the CDR3 is TGCGCCAGCAGCTTACGCTTCCTGGGGGGCACTGAAGCTTTCTTT.

Turning to this clonotype: It is unclear where the CDR3 begins or ends on the DNA, so no DNA is shown, and the CDR3 is as TCRdb lists it. J is TRBJ2-7 and V is TRBV11-3; the D call in the table, TRBD1, was not verified against the DNA. The CDR3 region is 13 residues in length, termini included. Germline V gene sequence: CDR1 SGHNT, CDR2 YENEEA. The CDR3 loop reads CASSFGPGYEQYV.

V gene TRBV20-1 combines with J gene TRBJ2-3; the D gene is possibly TRBD2 (6 bases). V shed 7 bases and J shed 5 bases, with 10 bases lying between them. The CDR3 runs to 11 residues. Per germline, CDR1 DFQATT and CDR2 SNEGSKA (reference sequence). The CDR3 bases are TGCAGTGGGCAGGGAGGAGATACGCAGTATTTT. It yields the protein CSGQGGDTQYF.

This clonotype has a count of ten or more. The chain joins TRBV4-2 to TRBJ2-1; no clear D gene. CDR1 and CDR2 (germline): LGHNA, YNFKEQ. The CDR3 consists of 15 residues. V was trimmed by 0 bases and J by 4 bases, leaving 10 bases between them. The chain's CDR3 is CASSQEGTPYNEQFF. As DNA, the CDR3 is TGTGCCAGCAGCCAAGAAGGTACCCCTTACAATGAGCAGTTCTTC.

CDR3 in amino acids: CASSWGLAGETQYF. The CDR3 coding sequence is TGTGCCAGCAGTTGGGGACTAGCAGGAGAGACCCAGTACTTC. V is TRBV12-3 or TRBV12-4 and J is TRBJ2-5, with 9 bases lining up with TRBD2. V gave up 4 bases and J gave up 4 bases; unmatched junction bases: 4. This CDR3 spans 14 amino acids.

The V call is TRBV11-2, the J call TRBJ2-7; the match to TRBD1 covers 11 bases. The CDR3 spans 15 residues. Germline lookup yields CDR1 SGHAT and CDR2 FQNNGV. Unmatched junction bases numbered 8, after V lost 5 bases and J lost 5 bases. CDR3 bases: TGTGCCAGCAGCCCAGGACAGGGGGCATTTGACGAGCAGTACTTC. It yields the protein CASSPGQGAFDEQYF.

This clonotype was counted a few times. This chain uses TRBV14 with TRBJ1-6, with a possible D match to TRBD1 (5 bases). Germline loops: CDR1 SGHDN, CDR2 FVKESK. The CDR3 covers 15 residues. Trimming removed 2 bases at V and 16 bases at J, with 21 bases between. CDR3 bases: TGTGCCAGCAGCCAATTCACGGGGGGAGAAGCCGGACTCCACTTT. It translates to CASSQFTGGEAGLHF.